The present entry profiles one TCR beta chain with its context. This entry belongs to a study of blood T cell repertoires in COVID-19. The protocol was immunoSEQ multiplex PCR, while the TCRdb copy is restricted to in-frame clones and leaves out a portion. The sample holds roughly 300,000 clones; under 95% are singletons and the top ten take 15% to 20%. Germline loops: CDR1 MNHEY, CDR2 SMNVEV (reference sequence). V lost 6 bases and J 1 base, leaving 25 bases between the germline ends. The CDR3 totals 19 residues. The chain carries TRBV27 and TRBJ2-1, with D possibly being TRBD2 (6 bases). The clonotype comes from a woman aged 25-40 years who had recovered from COVID-19. Sequencing was carried out using PBMCs or T cells enriched from blood (not recorded which). The CDR3 loop is CASRSQNLAVGKSYNEQFF. CDR3 nucleotide sequence: TGTGCCAGCAGATCCCAAAACTTAGCGGTAGGAAAATCCTACAATGAGCAGTTCTTC.